The 17 T cell receptor beta chains presented below share a single source sample, sequenced in a study of blood T cell repertoires in COVID-19. Only in-frame clones appear in the TCRdb table, and some are missing; sequencing was by immunoSEQ multiplex PCR. The data contain hundreds of thousands of clones, roughly 84% of them singletons. Sequencing was done on a sample of peripheral blood. The receptors derive from a woman aged 80 or over with active or convalescent COVID-19.

The chain has TRBV28 and TRBJ2-5; 9 bases line up with TRBD2. J was trimmed by 5 bases and V by 5 bases; bases with no gene match: 9. The CDR3 has 15 residues. Germline CDR1 MDHEN, CDR2 SYDVKM. The CDR3 nucleotides are TGTGCCAGCAGTCAATCTAGCGGGGCCCGGGAGACCCAGTACTTC. It codes for CASSQSSGARETQYF.

The DNA for the CDR3 is TGTGCCAGCAGCTTAGGGCAGAGACAGGGTTGGGAGACCCAGTACTTC. Its translation: CASSLGQRQGWETQYF. The chain has TRBV7-6 and TRBJ2-5, with TRBD1 identical over 7 bases. The CDR3 has 16 amino acids. V gave up 1 base and J gave up 5 bases; unmatched junction bases: 10. Germline V CDR1 and CDR2: SGHVS, FNYEAQ.

This clone was found a few times. This chain links TRBV5-1 with TRBJ2-7; TRBD1 matches at 10 bases. Germline V CDR1 and CDR2: SGHRS, YFSETQ. This CDR3 has 12 amino acids. The trim removed 8 bases at V and 4 bases at J, leaving 3 bases unmatched. CDR3 loop: CASGGQGYEQYF. The CDR3 nucleotides are TGCGCCAGTGGGGGACAGGGGTACGAGCAGTACTTC.

This clone was detected only once. CDR3 bases: TGTGCCAGCAGCCGGACGGGAATGAGCTCTGGGGCCAACGTCCTGACTTTC. It is translated as CASSRTGMSSGANVLTF. The V and J genes are TRBV6-2 or TRBV6-3 and TRBJ2-6; weak D call: TRBD2 (5 bases). The CDR3 runs to 17 residues. Trimming shortened V by 6 bases and J by 0 bases, and 15 bases separated the two germline ends. Germline values: CDR1 MNHEY, CDR2 SVGEGT.

A note on this clone: The same CDR3 also results from other DNA sequences found in this sample. This chain links TRBV29-1 with TRBJ2-1; 12 bases fit TRBD2. In germline, CDR1 is SQVTM, CDR2 ANQGSEA. The CDR3 is 17 residues long. Trimming cost V 1 base and J 1 base; bases outside gene matches: 5. Here the CDR3 reads CSVEGLAGGPSYNEQFF. The CDR3 nucleotides are TGCAGCGTTGAAGGGCTAGCGGGAGGGCCTTCCTACAATGAGCAGTTCTTC.

This clone has just one count. V gene TRBV19 combines with J gene TRBJ1-5; D perhaps matches TRBD1 (5 bases). Trimming took 8 bases from V and 2 from J, leaving 10 bases between them. This CDR3 has 13 residues. Per germline, CDR1 LNHDA and CDR2 SQIVND (reference sequence). The CDR3, as DNA: TGTGCCAGTGGGGGAGGGGGCAATCAGCCCCAGCATTTT. Protein: CASGGGGNQPQHF.

V usage is TRBV18 and J usage is TRBJ2-5; no definite D call. The CDR3 runs 15 residues. Germline V gene data show CDR1 as KGHSH and CDR2 as LQKENI. V shed 2 bases and J shed 5 bases, with 15 bases lying between them. CDR3 sequence (DNA): TGTGCCAGCTCACCATCAAACTACGTCGGGGAGACCCAGTACTTC. Translated, it gives CASSPSNYVGETQYF.

V gene TRBV14 combines with J gene TRBJ2-1, with 15 bases fitting TRBD2. Germline assignment: CDR1 SGHDN and CDR2 FVKESK. The CDR3 sequence is 19 residues long. The V gene end was trimmed by 3 bases and the J gene end by 3 bases; junction bases not matched to a gene: 9. The CDR3: CASSHSPWTSGGDYNEQFF. In nucleotides, the CDR3 is TGTGCCAGCAGCCATTCGCCCTGGACTAGCGGGGGGGACTACAATGAGCAGTTCTTC.

The chain recombines TRBV5-1 with TRBJ2-3; D is perhaps TRBD2 (6 bases). The CDR3 totals 16 residues. From germline, CDR1 is SGHRS and CDR2 YFSETQ. V lost 4 bases and J 2 bases, leaving 17 bases between the germline ends. The CDR3 DNA reads TGCGCCAGCAGCCCAATGGCGCGGGACCTCACAGATACGCAGTATTTT. Amino acid sequence: CASSPMARDLTDTQYF.

The genes are TRBV19 and TRBJ1-2, with TRBD1 identical over 10 bases. The CDR3 spans 15 residues. Germline values: CDR1 LNHDA, CDR2 SQIVND (reference sequence). V lost 7 bases and J lost 8; bases outside the gene matches: 13. The CDR3 DNA reads as TGTGCCAGTACCACCCTGGACAGGGGGACGAGGGGCTACACCTTC. Translation: CASTTLDRGTRGYTF.

This chain links TRBV11-2 with TRBJ2-7; D ambiguous. Trimming removed 1 base from V and 6 bases from J, with 13 bases in between. This CDR3 contains 14 residues. Germline CDR1 is SGHAT and CDR2 is FQNNGV. The CDR3 DNA reads TGTGCCAGCAGCTTAGCCGCGGTAGATGGCGAGCAGTACTTC. Translated: CASSLAAVDGEQYF.

In this sample, this clone turned up once. The chain employs TRBV6-5 and TRBJ1-5; tentative D call: TRBD1 (6 bases). Per the germline V gene, CDR1 is MNHEY and CDR2 is SVGAGI. V was clipped by 2 bases and J by 5 bases, with 13 bases between them. CDR3 length: 15 amino acids. For the CDR3, the DNA is TGTGCCAGCAGTTACCCTACAGGGATGTATCAGCCCCAGCATTTT. Residues: CASSYPTGMYQPQHF.

The rearrangement links TRBV11-3 to TRBJ2-2; 10 bases match TRBD2. The CDR3 spans 19 residues. V shed 0 bases, J shed 7 bases, and the junction held 14 bases outside the gene matches. Germline V gives CDR1 SGHNT, CDR2 YENEEA. CDR3 sequence: CASSLDQGWTSGPNGELFF. The DNA of the CDR3 is TGTGCCAGCAGCTTAGATCAAGGGTGGACTAGCGGACCTAACGGGGAGCTGTTTTTT. Full variable domain (outside the CDR3, taken from reference TRBV11-3 and TRBJ2-2): EAGVVQSPRYKIIEKKQPVAFWCNPISGHNTLYWYLQNLGQGPELLIRYENEEAVDDSQLPKDRFSAERLKGVDSTLKIQPAELGDSAVYLCASSLDQGWTSGPNGELFFGEGSRLTVL.

As concerns this clone: The junction shows a germline mismatch at one end, possibly a read error. Other DNA sequences within the sample encode an identical CDR3. This chain connects TRBV19 to TRBJ1-1, with TRBD1 as a possible D gene (5 bases). The germline V gene has CDR1 LNHDA and CDR2 SQIVND (reference sequence). The CDR3 contains 15 residues. This chain's CDR3 is CASRRNGGANTEAFF. The DNA of the CDR3 is TGTGCTAGTAGAAGAAACGGGGGTGCGAACACTGAAGCTTTCTTT.

The chain recombines TRBV7-6 with TRBJ2-7; 8 bases are shared with TRBD2. From germline, CDR1 is SGHVS and CDR2 FNYEAQ. The CDR3 covers 17 residues. Trimming cost V 1 base and J 0 bases; bases outside gene matches: 8. The CDR3 coding sequence is TGTGCCAGCAGCTTAGGGGGCCCTAGCGGGTCCTCCTACGAGCAGTACTTC. It is translated as CASSLGGPSGSSYEQYF.

In this sample, this clone turned up a few times. This sample includes further DNA sequences coding for the same CDR3. The V call is TRBV18, the J call TRBJ1-2, with TRBD1 as a possible D gene (5 bases). Trimming shortened V by 2 bases and J by 2 bases, and 6 bases separated the two germline ends. CDR1 is KGHSH, CDR2 LQKENI, per germline. The CDR3 sequence is 13 residues long. The CDR3 nucleotides read TGTGCCAGCTCACCAGGACAAAACTATGGCTACACCTTC. Its protein product is CASSPGQNYGYTF. Looking up the rest from reference TRBV18 and TRBJ1-2 gives the full variable domain: NAGVMQNPRHLVRRRGQEARLRCSPMKGHSHVYWYRQLPEEGLKFMVYLQKENIIDESGMPKERFSAEFPKEGPSILRIQQVVRGDSAAYFCASSPGQNYGYTFGSGTRLTVV.

The chain has TRBV7-2 and TRBJ2-7; D uncertain. The V end was cut by 5 bases, the J end by 1 base, with 9 bases between. Germline V gene sequence: CDR1 SGHTA, CDR2 FQGNSA. The length of the CDR3 is 13 residues. The CDR3 loop reads CASSPQVSYEQYF. DNA for the CDR3: TGTGCCAGCAGCCCTCAGGTATCCTACGAGCAGTACTTC. Variable domain in full (rest from reference TRBV7-2 and TRBJ2-7): GAGVSQSPSNKVTEKGKDVELRCDPISGHTALYWYRQSLGQGLEFLIYFQGNSAPDKSGLPSDRFSAERTGGSVSTLTIQRTQQEDSAVYLCASSPQVSYEQYFGPGTRLTVT.